This T cell receptor beta chain was captured by sequencing in a study of post-analysis software for immune sequencing data. Prepared libraries of TCR beta cDNA carried unique molecular identifiers. TCRdb redid the calling of the PCR reads with MiXCR, one entry per CDR3 protein. The sample has fewer than 900,000 distinct CDR3 sequences; about half are singletons. This CDR3 is 15 amino acids long. CDR1 is WSHSY, CDR2 SAAADI, per germline. Study-level points and caveats: Compared against controls, patients with multiple sclerosis displayed significantly lower normalized Chao1 diversity. Compared with controls, patients had more of about 5 TRBV segments, including TRBV5-6, TRBV5-1 and TRBV20-1.

A word on this clonotype: Its antigen is still unknown. Its ends do not fully match the called genes, so a read error is possible.

This receptor was obtained from a girl under 18 with multiple sclerosis. The sequenced sample consisted of blood. The chain couples TRBV10-2 to TRBJ2-4, with 10 bases fitting TRBD2. The last part of the DNA fits TRBJ2-7 better; the J call may be wrong. The DNA for the CDR3 is TGCGTCAGCCGCGTAGGACTAGCGGATGGGAGCGAGCAGTACTTC. This sequence encodes CVSRVGLADGSEQYF.